This T cell receptor beta chain derives from a study of CD8 T cells in Susac syndrome. Sequencing of TCR beta was performed on blood CD8+ and CD4+ T cells. Controls were drawn from healthy donors and were matched for age and sex. Negative isolation was used for CD8+ and CD4+ T cells, and FACS enrichment was applied to TEMRA cells. Reverse transcription used roughly 0.45 to 1 ug RNA and random hexamers. Amplification of TCR beta CDR3 across 54 Vbeta and 13 Jbeta was performed with immunoSEQ multiplex PCR. One entry per CDR3 protein results from TCRdb running MiXCR on the immunoSEQ multiplex PCR reads. The profile shows fewer than 250,000 distinct CDR3 sequences, roughly 92% of them singletons. The germline V gene has CDR1 SGHNT and CDR2 YYREEE (reference sequence). Unmatched junction bases numbered 14, after V lost 7 bases and J lost 9 bases. The CDR3 loop spans 15 amino acids.

The specimen was CD4+ T cells from PBMCs. The gene calls are TRBV5-4 and TRBJ2-5; 11 positions agree with TRBD2. The receptor comes from a human donor in good health. The CDR3 nucleotides read TGTGCCAGCTCCCAAGGGGGTGCTAGCGGGAGGTCCCAGTACTTC. As protein: CASSQGGASGRSQYF.